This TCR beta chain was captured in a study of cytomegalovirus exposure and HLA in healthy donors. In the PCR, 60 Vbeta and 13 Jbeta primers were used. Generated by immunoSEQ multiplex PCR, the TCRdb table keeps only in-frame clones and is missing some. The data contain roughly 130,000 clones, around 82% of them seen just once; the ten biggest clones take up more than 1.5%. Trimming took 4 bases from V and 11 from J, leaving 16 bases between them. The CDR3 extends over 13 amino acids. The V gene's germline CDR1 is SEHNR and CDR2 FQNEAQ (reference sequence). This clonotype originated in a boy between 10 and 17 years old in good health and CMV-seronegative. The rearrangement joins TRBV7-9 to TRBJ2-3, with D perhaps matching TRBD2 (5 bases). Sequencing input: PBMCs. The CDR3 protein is CASSSPGTVGQYF. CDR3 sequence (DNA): TGTGCCAGCAGCTCGCCGGGAACGGTGGGGCAGTATTTT.